This T cell receptor beta chain was profiled in a study of Ad26.COV2.S vaccination and SARS-CoV-2 variants. The study's findings and limits: Spike-specific TCR breadth in vaccine recipients exceeded that seen in placebo recipients.

Clones were sequenced by immunoSEQ multiplex PCR, and TCRdb holds only the in-frame ones, with some missing. The data contain about 180,000 clones, roughly 89% of them seen just once; the ten biggest clones take up around 6.3%. Worth noting for this clone: Its antigen is not identified.

The CDR3 consists of 13 residues. V dropped 6 bases and J dropped 5 bases, with 10 bases sitting between them. The receptor was isolated from a human donor who had recovered from COVID-19. V usage is TRBV12-3 or TRBV12-4 and J usage is TRBJ2-2; possibly TRBD2 for D (6 bases). The sample here was peripheral blood, taken after recovery from COVID-19. Here the CDR3 reads CASSGRGTGELFF. CDR3 bases: TGTGCCAGCAGCGGACGGGGGACCGGGGAGCTGTTTTTT.